This T cell receptor (beta chain) was recorded in a study of technical replicates of blood from several donors. V lost 3 bases and J 5 bases, leaving 8 bases between the germline ends. Germline V lookup: CDR1 SGHVS, CDR2 FNYEAQ. The CDR3 sequence is 12 residues long. Only in-frame clones appear in the TCRdb table, and some are missing; sequencing was by immunoSEQ multiplex PCR. The sample yields 65,000 to 80,000 clones, 95% to 98% seen once. Sequenced material: T cells isolated from PBMCs. This receptor was obtained from a human donor in good health. The chain joins TRBV7-6 to TRBJ2-7; D is perhaps TRBD2 (5 bases). CDR3 amino acids: CASSLGVDEQYF. Here the CDR3 DNA reads TGTGCCAGCAGCTTGGGAGTCGACGAGCAGTACTTC.